This TCR beta chain was documented in a study of blood T cell repertoires in COVID-19 (dated by TCRdb to 2019 to 2021). For the study in its entirety: The collaborator samples originated in the United States, Italy and Spain and spanned the acute and convalescent phases of COVID-19. The material from the prospective study consisted of cDNA or gDNA derived from T cells, B-cell-depleted T cells, or PBMCs. The dataset comprised deeply sampled blood TCRbeta repertoires from subjects exposed to, actively infected with, or recovered from COVID-19. The repertoires were released in a freely available public database meant as a resource for research on the immune response to SARS-CoV-2. The samples were drawn from two sources: the first 160 participants of the ongoing ImmuneRACE study, and over 1,000 subjects contributed by 6 global collaborators. Nearly every sample came with metadata listing a de-identified subject ID, COVID-19 status, age in years and sex. Where HLA class I and class II types were available, the types were taken from metadata supplied by the sample provider, not from assay-based typing.

V and J lose 0 bases and 3 bases, and a span of 20 bases separates them. The CDR3 sequence holds 18 residues, the cysteine and phenylalanine included. Left in the record is the CDR3 DNA by itself, 54 bases read in frame from the first base. CDR1 is given as LGHDT and CDR2 as YNNKEL, both from the germline V gene (reference sequence). The immunoSEQ Assay, a bias-controlled multiplex PCR, was used to amplify TCRbeta CDR3 regions from genomic DNA. In the authors' own workflow: Nucleated cell counts per sample were estimated from amplification of reference gene primers within the assay. Sequence reads were collapsed and filtered to measure the absolute abundance of every unique TCRbeta CDR3 rearrangement. For each sample, productive Simpson clonality was calculated as the square root of Simpson's diversity index over productive rearrangements. TCRdb took this table from immuneACCESS and kept in-frame rearrangements with V and J called. Such tables lack part of the clones; where checked against another copy, unresolved V genes explain under half of the gap, and the rest is unexplained. For V, J and clone size, that table is used; D and trimming come from the DNA. The sample table records roughly 350,000 clones; about 87% of these occur just once. Clones ranked in the top ten supply more than 9% of the sample.

Worth noting for this clone: Its recognized antigen is unknown. The input lacks base qualities; no much larger clone sits a single base away.

What the study reported, not specific to this receptor: The amount of clinical and demographic metadata varied by source and participant and was provided uncurated.

One collaborating source in Seattle enrolled patients during active infection and followed them longitudinally through the course of disease. Whole blood was collected in K2EDTA tubes by collaborating institutions according to the institutions' own protocols. For TCRbeta analysis, collaborators shipped samples as frozen whole blood, isolated PBMCs, or DNA extracted from either of those sample types. The rearrangement joined TRBV3-1 (or the pseudogene TRBV3-2) to TRBJ1-1, with a tentative D gene TRBD1 over 6 matching bases. The TCR originated in a woman aged 25 to 39 with COVID-19, enrolled during active disease. The sample consisted of peripheral blood. The CDR3 amino acid sequence is: CASSQDQTGLKRDTEAFF. The nucleotides are TGTGCCAGCAGCCAAGATCAGACAGGTCTAAAGCGTGACACTGAAGCTTTCTTT.